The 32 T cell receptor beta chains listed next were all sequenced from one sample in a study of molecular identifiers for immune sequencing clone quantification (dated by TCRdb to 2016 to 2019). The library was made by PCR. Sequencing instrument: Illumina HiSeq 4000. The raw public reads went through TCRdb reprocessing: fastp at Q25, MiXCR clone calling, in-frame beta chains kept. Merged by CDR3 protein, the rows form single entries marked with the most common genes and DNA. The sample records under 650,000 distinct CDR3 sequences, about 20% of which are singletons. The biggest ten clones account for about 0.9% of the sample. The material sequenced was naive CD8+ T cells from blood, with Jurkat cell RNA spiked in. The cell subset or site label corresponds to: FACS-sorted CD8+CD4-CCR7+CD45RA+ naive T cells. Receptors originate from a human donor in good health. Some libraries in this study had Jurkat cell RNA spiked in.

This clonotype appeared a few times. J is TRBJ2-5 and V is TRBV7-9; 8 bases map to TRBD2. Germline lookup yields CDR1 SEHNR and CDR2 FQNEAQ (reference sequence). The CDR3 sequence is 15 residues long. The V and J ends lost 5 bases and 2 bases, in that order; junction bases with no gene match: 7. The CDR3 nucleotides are TGTGCCAGCAGCATAAAGGGACTAGGACAAGAGACCCAGTACTTC. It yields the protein CASSIKGLGQETQYF. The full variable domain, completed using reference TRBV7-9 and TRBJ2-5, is DTGVSQNPRHKITKRGQNVTFRCDPISEHNRLYWYRQTLGQGPEFLTYFQNEAQLEKSRLLSDRFSAERPKGSFSTLEIQRTEQGDSAMYLCASSIKGLGQETQYFGPGTRLLVL.

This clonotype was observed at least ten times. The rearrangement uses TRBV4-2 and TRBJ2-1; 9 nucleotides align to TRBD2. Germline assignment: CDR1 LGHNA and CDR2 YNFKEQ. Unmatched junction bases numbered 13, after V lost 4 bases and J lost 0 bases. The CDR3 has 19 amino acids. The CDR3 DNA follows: TGTGCCAGCAGCCGAGAAGGGGCTAGCGGGACCAGCTCCTACAATGAGCAGTTCTTC. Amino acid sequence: CASSREGASGTSSYNEQFF.

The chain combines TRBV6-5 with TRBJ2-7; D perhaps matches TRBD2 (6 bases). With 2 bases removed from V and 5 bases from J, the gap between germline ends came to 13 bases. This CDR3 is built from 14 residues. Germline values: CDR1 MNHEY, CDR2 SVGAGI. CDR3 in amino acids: CASSYAAGRNEQYF. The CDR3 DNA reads TGTGCCAGCAGTTACGCCGCAGGGAGGAACGAGCAGTACTTC.

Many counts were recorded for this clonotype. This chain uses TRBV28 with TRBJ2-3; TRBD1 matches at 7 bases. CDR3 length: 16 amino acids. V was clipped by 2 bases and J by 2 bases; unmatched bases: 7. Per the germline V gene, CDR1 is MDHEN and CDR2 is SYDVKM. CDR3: CASSLPTQGNTDTQYF. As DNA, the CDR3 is TGTGCCAGCAGTTTACCTACACAGGGGAACACAGATACGCAGTATTTT. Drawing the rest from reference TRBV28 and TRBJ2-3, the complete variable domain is DVKVTQSSRYLVKRTGEKVFLECVQDMDHENMFWYRQDPGLGLRLIYFSYDVKMKEKGDIPEGYSVSREKKERFSLILESASTNQTSMYLCASSLPTQGNTDTQYFGPGTRLTVL.

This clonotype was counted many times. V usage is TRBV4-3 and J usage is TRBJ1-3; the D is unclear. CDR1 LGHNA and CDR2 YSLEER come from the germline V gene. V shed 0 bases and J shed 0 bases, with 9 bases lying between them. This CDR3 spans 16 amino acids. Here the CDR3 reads CASSQDRQTSGNTIYF. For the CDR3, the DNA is TGCGCCAGCAGCCAAGATCGGCAGACCTCTGGAAACACCATATATTTT.

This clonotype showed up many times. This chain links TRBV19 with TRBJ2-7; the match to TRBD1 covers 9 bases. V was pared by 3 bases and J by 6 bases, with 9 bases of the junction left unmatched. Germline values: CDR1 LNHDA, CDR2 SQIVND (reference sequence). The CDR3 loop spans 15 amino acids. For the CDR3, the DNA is TGTGCCAGTAGTATGGGACAGGGCACCTTCTCCGAGCAGTACTTC. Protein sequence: CASSMGQGTFSEQYF.

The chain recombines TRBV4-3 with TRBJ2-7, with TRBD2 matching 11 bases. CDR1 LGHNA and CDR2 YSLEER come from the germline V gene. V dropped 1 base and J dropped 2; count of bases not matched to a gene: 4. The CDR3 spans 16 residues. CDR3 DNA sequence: TGCGCCAGCAGCCAAGGACTAGCGGGGCCAACCTACGAGCAGTACTTC. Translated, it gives CASSQGLAGPTYEQYF.

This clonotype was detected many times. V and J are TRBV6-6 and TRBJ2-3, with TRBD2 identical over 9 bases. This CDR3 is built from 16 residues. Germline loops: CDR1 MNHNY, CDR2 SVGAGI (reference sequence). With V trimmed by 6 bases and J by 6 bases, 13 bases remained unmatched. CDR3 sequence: CASSLLSGGPQDTQYF. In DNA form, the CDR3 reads TGTGCCAGCAGCCTCCTAAGCGGGGGGCCTCAGGATACGCAGTATTTT.

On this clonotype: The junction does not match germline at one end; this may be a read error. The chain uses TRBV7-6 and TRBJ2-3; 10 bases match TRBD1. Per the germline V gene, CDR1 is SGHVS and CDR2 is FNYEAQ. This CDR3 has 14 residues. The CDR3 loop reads CVSSLGQGTDTQYF. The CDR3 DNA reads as TGTGTCAGCAGCTTGGGACAGGGGACCGATACGCAGTATTTT.

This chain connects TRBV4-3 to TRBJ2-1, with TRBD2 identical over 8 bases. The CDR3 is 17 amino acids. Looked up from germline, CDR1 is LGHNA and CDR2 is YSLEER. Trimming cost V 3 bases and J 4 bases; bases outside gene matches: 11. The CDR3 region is CASSHDLGLDLYNEQFF. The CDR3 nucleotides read TGCGCCAGCAGCCATGACCTGGGACTAGATTTATACAATGAGCAGTTCTTC.

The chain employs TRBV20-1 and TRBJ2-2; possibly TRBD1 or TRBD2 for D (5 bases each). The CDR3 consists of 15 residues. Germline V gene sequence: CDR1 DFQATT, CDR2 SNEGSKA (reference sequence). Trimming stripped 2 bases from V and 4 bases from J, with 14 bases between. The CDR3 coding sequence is TGCAGTGCTAGACACGGGGCACCGAGCACCGGGGAGCTGTTTTTT. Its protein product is CSARHGAPSTGELFF.

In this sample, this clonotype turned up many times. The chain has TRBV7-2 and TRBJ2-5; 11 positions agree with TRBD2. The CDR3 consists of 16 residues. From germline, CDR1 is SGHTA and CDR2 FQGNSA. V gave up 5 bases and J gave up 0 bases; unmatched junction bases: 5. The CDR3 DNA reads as TGTGCCAGCAGCCCCCGGACTAGCGGGTACCAAGAGACCCAGTACTTC. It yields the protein CASSPRTSGYQETQYF.

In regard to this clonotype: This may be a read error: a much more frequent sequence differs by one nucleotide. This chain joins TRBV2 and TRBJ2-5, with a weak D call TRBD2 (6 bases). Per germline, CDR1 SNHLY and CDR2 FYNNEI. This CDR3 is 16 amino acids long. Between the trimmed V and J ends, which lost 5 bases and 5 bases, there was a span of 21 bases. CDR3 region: CASSFFQPAGTETQYF. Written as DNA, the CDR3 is TGTGCCAGCAGTTTCTTCCAACCAGCGGGCACGGAGACCCAGTACTTC.

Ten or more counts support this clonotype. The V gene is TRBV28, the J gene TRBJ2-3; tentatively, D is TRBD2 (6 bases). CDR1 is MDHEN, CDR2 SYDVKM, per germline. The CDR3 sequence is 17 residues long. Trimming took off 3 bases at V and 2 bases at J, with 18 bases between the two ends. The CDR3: CASSLVPGRTSTDTQYF. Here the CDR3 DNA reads TGTGCCAGCAGTTTGGTCCCCGGGAGAACATCCACAGATACGCAGTATTTT.

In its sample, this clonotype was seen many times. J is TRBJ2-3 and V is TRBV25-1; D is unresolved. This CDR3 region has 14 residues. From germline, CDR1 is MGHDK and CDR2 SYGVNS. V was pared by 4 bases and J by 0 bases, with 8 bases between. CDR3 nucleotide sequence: TGTGCCAGCAGTGGTTATAGGAGCACAGATACGCAGTATTTT. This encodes CASSGYRSTDTQYF.

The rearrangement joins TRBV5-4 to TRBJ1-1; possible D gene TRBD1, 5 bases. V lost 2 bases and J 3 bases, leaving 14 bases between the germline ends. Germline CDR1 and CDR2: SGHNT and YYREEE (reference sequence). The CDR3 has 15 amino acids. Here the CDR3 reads CASSLSGRGDTEAFF. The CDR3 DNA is TGTGCCAGCAGCTTATCGGGGCGGGGAGACACTGAAGCTTTCTTT. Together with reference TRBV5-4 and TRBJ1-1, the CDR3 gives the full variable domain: ETGVTQSPTHLIKTRGQQVTLRCSSQSGHNTVSWYQQALGQGPQFIFQYYREEENGRGNFPPRFSGLQFPNYSSELNVNALELDDSALYLCASSLSGRGDTEAFFGQGTRLTVV.

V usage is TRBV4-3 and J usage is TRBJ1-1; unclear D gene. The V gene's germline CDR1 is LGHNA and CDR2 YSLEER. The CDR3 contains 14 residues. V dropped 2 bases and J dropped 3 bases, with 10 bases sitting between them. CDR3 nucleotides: TGCGCCAGCAGCCAAACGGCGGCGTACACTGAAGCTTTCTTT. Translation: CASSQTAAYTEAFF.

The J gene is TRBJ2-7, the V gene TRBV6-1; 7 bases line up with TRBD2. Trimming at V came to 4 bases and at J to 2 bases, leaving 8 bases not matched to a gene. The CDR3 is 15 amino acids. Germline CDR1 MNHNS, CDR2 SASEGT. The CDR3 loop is CASSGWDYSAYEQYF. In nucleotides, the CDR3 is TGTGCCAGCAGTGGATGGGACTACTCCGCCTACGAGCAGTACTTC.

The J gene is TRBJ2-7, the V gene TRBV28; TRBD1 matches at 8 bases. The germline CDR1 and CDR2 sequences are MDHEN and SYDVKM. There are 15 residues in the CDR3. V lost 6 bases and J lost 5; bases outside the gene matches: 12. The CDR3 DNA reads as TGTGCCAGCAGCGCCCCATGGACAGGGTTGCACGAGCAGTACTTC. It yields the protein CASSAPWTGLHEQYF.

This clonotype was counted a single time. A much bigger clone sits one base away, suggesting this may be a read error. The CDR3 sequence is CASGPTGHSYEQYF. CDR3 coding DNA: TGTGCCAGCGGCCCTACAGGTCACTCCTACGAGCAGTACTTC. V gene TRBV5-5 combines with J gene TRBJ2-7; TRBD1 might be the D (5 bases). The CDR3 has 14 residues. Trimming removed 7 bases from V and 0 bases from J, with 14 bases in between. Germline assignment: CDR1 SGHKS and CDR2 YYEKEE (reference sequence). The whole variable domain, remainder taken from reference TRBV5-5 and TRBJ2-7, is DAGVTQSPTHLIKTRGQQVTLRCSPISGHKSVSWYQQVLGQGPQFIFQYYEKEERGRGNFPDRFSARQFPNYSSELNVNALLLGDSALYLCASGPTGHSYEQYFGPGTRLTVT.

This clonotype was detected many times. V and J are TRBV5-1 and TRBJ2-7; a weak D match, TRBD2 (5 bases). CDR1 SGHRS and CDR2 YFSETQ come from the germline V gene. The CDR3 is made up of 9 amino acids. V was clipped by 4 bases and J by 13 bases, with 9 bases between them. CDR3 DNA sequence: TGCGCCAGCAGCCCGGGGTCCTACTTC. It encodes CASSPGSYF.

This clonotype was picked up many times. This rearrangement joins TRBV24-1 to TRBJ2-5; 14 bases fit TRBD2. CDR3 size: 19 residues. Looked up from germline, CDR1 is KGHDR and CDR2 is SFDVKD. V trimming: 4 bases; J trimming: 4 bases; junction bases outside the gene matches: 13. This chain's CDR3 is CATSDPGLAGVNSGETQYF. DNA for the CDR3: TGTGCCACCAGTGACCCGGGACTAGCGGGAGTAAACTCTGGAGAGACCCAGTACTTC.

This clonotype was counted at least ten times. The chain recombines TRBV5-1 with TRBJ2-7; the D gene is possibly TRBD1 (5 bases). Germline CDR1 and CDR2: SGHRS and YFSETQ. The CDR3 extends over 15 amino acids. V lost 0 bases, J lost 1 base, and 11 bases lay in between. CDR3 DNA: TGCGCCAGCAGCTTGGGGGCAGGGATATCCTACGAGCAGTACTTC. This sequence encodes CASSLGAGISYEQYF.

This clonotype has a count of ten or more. The CDR3 coding sequence is TGTGCCAGTAGTTTTTCGACAGGTTTGGTCTATCAGCCCCAGCATTTT. This encodes CASSFSTGLVYQPQHF. This sequence joins TRBV19 and TRBJ1-5; maybe TRBD1 (6 bases). In germline, CDR1 is LNHDA, CDR2 SQIVND (reference sequence). Trimming removed 5 bases from V and 5 bases from J, with 19 bases in between. The CDR3 loop spans 16 amino acids.

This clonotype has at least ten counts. CDR3 region: CAQTRGQNDTF. In DNA form, the CDR3 reads TGTGCTCAGACAAGGGGGCAGAATGACACCTTC. This sequence joins TRBV2 and TRBJ1-2; TRBD1 matches at 7 bases. Germline-derived CDR1 and CDR2 are SNHLY and FYNNEI. The CDR3 has 11 residues.

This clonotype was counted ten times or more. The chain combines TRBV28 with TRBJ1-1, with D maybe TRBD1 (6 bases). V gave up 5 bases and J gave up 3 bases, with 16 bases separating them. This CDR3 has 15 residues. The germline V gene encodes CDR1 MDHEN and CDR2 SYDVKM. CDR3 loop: CASSTPTGQDTEAFF. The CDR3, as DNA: TGTGCCAGCAGTACCCCGACAGGTCAGGACACTGAAGCTTTCTTT.

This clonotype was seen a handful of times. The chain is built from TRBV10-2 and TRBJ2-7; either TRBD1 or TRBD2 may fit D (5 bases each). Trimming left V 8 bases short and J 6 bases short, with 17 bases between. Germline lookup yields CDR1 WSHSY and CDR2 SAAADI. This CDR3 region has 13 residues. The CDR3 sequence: CASSNSWDGEQYF. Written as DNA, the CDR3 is TGCGCCAGCTCGAATTCCTGGGACGGCGAGCAGTACTTC.

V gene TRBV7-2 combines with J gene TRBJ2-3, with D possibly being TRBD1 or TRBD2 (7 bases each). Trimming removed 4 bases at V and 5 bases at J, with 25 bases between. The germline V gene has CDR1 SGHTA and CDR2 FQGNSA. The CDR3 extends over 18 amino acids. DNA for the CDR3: TGTGCCAGCAGCTACCGCCAGGGGGGGCAGGGAACGTTAGATACGCAGTATTTT. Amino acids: CASSYRQGGQGTLDTQYF.

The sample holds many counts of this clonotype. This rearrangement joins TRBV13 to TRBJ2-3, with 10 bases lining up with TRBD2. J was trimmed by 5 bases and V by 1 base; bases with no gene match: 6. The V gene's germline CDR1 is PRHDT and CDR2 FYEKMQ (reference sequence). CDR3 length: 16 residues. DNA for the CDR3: TGTGCCAGCAGCTTAGCAGCGGGGGGGCCCGGAGATACGCAGTATTTT. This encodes CASSLAAGGPGDTQYF.

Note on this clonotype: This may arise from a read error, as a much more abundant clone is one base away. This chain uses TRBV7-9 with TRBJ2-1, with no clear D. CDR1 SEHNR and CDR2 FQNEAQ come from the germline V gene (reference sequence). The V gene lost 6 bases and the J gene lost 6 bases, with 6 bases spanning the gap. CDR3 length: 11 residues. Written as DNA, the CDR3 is TGTGCCAGCAGAACAAGCAATGAGCAGTTCTTC. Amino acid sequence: CASRTSNEQFF.

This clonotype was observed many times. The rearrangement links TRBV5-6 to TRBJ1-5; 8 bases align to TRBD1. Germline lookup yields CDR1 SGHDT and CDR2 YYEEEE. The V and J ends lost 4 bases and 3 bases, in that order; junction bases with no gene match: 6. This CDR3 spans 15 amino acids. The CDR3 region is CASSGRGRDNQPQHF. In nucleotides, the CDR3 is TGTGCCAGCAGCGGCAGGGGGCGGGACAATCAGCCCCAGCATTTT.

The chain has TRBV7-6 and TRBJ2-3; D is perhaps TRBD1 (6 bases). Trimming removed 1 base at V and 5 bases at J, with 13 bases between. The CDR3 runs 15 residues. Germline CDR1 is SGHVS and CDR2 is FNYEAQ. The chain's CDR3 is CASSLGAGVVDTQYF. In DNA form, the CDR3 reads TGTGCCAGCAGCTTAGGAGCAGGGGTTGTAGATACGCAGTATTTT.